Described below is a single TCR beta chain sequence and its context. The antigen is unknown. V was clipped by 2 bases and J by 3 bases; unmatched bases: 9. Per the germline V gene, CDR1 is SGHRS and CDR2 is YFSETQ. CDR3 length equals 16 residues. Use of 60 Vbeta and 13 Jbeta primers characterized the PCR. Only in-frame clones appear in the TCRdb table, and some are missing; sequencing was by immunoSEQ multiplex PCR. This table holds about 160,000 clones, 84% found once. This sample is drawn from a study of cytomegalovirus exposure and HLA in healthy donors. General study findings and limits: Data from an earlier analysis indicated that most TCR beta V segments were productive either about 90% or about 30% of the time. Cytomegalovirus status was reportedly diagnosed by the classifier with high sensitivity and specificity. In a later analysis, compared with equally common non-associated chains, HLA-associated beta chains were more expanded.

Sequencing was performed on PBMCs. The clonotype was recovered from a man aged 50-60 years in good health and CMV-seropositive. The V call is TRBV5-1, the J call TRBJ1-1; 8 bases are a match to TRBD1. The CDR3 reads CASSFQQGGTYTEAFF. CDR3 bases: TGCGCCAGCAGCTTCCAACAGGGGGGGACCTACACTGAAGCTTTCTTT.